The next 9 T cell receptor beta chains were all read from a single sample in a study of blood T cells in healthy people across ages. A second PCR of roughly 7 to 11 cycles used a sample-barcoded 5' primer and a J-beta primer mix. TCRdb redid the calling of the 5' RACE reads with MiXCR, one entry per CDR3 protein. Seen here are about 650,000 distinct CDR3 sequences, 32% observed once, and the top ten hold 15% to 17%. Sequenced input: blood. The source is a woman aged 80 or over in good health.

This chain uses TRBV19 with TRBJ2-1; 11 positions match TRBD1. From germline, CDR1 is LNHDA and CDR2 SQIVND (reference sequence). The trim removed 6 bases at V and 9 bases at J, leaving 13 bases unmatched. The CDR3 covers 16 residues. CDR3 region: CASRLGWDRGTGEQFF. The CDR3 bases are TGTGCCAGTAGGCTGGGTTGGGACAGGGGGACGGGTGAGCAGTTCTTC.

The CDR3 loop reads CASSEAGTGTEAFF. CDR3 in DNA: TGTGCCAGCAGTGAAGCAGGGACTGGCACTGAAGCTTTCTTT. The V gene is TRBV6-1, the J gene TRBJ1-1, with D possibly being TRBD1 (5 bases). V lost 0 bases, J lost 4 bases, and 9 bases lay in between. CDR3 length: 14 amino acids. Germline loops: CDR1 MNHNS, CDR2 SASEGT.

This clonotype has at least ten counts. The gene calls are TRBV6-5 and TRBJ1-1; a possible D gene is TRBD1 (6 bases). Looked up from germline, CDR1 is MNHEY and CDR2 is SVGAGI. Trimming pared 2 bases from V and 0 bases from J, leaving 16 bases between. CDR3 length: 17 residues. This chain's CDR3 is CASSYTIGQFMNTEAFF. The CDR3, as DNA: TGTGCCAGCAGTTACACGATAGGACAGTTCATGAACACTGAAGCTTTCTTT.

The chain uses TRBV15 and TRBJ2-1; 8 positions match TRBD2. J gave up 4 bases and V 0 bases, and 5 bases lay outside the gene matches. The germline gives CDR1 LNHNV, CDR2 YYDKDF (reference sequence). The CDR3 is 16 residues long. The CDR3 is CATSREAGVYYNEQFF. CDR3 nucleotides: TGTGCCACCAGCAGAGAAGCGGGAGTCTATTACAATGAGCAGTTCTTC.

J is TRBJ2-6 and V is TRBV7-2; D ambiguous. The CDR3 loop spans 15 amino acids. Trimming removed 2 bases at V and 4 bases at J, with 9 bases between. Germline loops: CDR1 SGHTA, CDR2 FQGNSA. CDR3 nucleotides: TGTGCCAGCAGCTTACGCGGTCAGGGGGCCAACGTCCTGACTTTC. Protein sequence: CASSLRGQGANVLTF. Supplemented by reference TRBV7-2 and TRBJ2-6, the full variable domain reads GAGVSQSPSNKVTEKGKDVELRCDPISGHTALYWYRQSLGQGLEFLIYFQGNSAPDKSGLPSDRFSAERTGGSVSTLTIQRTQQEDSAVYLCASSLRGQGANVLTFGAGSRLTVL.

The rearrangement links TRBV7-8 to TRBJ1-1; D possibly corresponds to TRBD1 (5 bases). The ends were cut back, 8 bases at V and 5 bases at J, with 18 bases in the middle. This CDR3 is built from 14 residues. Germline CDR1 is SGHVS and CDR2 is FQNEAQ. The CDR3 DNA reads TGTGCCAGCCAGCATCGCGGGGGTTGGACTGAAGCTTTCTTT. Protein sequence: CASQHRGGWTEAFF.

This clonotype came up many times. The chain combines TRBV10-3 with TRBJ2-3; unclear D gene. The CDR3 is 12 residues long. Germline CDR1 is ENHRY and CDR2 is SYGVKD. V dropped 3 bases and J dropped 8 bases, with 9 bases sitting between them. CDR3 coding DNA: TGTGCCATCAGTGACACAACGGGTACGCAGTATTTT. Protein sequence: CAISDTTGTQYF.

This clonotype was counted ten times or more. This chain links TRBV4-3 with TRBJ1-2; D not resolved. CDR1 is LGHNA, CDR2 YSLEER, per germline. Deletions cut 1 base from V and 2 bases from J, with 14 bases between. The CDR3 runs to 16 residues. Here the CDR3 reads CASSQGLRGNNYGYTF. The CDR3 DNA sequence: TGCGCCAGCAGCCAAGGGTTACGGGGTAACAACTATGGCTACACCTTC.

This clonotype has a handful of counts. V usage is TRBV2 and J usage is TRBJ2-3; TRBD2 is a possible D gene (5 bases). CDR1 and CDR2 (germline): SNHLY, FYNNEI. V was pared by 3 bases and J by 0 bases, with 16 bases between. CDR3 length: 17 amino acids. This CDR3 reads CASSEVLRGLSTDTQYF. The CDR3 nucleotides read TGTGCCAGCAGTGAGGTGCTTCGGGGTCTGAGCACAGATACGCAGTATTTT.